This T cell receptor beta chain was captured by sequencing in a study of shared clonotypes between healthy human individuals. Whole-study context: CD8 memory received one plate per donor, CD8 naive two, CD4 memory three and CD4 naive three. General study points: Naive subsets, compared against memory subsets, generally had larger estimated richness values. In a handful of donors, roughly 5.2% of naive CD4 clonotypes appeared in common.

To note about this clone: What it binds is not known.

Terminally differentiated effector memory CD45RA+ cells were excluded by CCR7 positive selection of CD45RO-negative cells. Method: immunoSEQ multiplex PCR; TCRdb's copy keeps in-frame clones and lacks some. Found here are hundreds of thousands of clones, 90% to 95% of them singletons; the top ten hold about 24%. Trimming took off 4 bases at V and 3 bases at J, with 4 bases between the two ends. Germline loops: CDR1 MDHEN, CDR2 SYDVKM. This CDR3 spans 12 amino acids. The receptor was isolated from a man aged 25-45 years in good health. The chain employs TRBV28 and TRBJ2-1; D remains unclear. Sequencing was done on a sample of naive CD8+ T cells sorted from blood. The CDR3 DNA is TGTGCCAGCAGTTATAACTACAATGAGCAGTTCTTC. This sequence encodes CASSYNYNEQFF.